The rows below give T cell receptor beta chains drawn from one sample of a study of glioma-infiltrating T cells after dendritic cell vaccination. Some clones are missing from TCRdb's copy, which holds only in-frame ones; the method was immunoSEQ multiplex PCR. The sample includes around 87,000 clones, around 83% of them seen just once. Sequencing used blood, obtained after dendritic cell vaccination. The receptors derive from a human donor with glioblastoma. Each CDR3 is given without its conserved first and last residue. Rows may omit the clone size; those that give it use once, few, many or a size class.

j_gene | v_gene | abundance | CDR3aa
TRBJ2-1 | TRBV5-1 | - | ASARRASGGAHEQF
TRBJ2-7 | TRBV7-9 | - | ASSPTYSSSYEQY
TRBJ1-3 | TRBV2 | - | ASSEQGSGNTIY
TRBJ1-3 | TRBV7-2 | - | ASTNPIGNTIY
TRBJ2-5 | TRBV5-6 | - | ASSEGQLQETQY
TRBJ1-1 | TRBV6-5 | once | ASSSGNTEAF
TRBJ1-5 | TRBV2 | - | ASNRQGFDQPQH
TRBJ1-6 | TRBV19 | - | ASESRGNSPLH
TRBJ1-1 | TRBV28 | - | ASSLPTDKAF
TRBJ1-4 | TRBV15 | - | ATSRGGTANEKLF
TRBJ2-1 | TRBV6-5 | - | ASRPGTSLYNEQF
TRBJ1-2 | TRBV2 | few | ASSEALRGGQGAQGYT
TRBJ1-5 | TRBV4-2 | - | ASSQDQQGDYSNQPQH
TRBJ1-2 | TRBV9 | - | ASSVGGRTNYGYT
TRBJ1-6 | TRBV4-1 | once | ASSQGTGDSPLH
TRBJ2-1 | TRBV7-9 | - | ASSPDNEQF
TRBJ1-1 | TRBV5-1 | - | ASSLWRGEGSNTEAF
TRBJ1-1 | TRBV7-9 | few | ASSLAAGEGTEAF
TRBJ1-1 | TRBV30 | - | ACHPQGNTEAF
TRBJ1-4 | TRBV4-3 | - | ASSQDPRKDVQKLF
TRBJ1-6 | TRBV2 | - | ASTGTFNSPLH
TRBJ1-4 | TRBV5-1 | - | ASSFLAGGNEKLF
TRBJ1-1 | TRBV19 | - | ASSHGTGGTEAF
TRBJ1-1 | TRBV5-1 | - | ASSSDRRNTEAF
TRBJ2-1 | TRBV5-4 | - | ASSTQAGGAYNEQF
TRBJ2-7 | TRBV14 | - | ASSPIRDRVYEQY
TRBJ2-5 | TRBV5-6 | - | ASSLVEVRAGETQY
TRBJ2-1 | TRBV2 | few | ASSEGQGIWDEQF
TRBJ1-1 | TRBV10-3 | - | AISVVGGDGTEAF
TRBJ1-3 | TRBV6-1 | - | ASSARGQGWGNTIY
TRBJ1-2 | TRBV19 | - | ASRRQGSTYGYT
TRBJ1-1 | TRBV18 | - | ASSPTQGTEAF
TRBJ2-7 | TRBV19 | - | ASSPTSGGRYEQY